This TCR beta chain was obtained from a study of molecular identifiers for immune sequencing clone quantification. Study-level background: Replicate RNA from around 20,000 or 100,000 naive CD8 T cells formed five aliquots; four were sequenced. Findings of the study overall: For effector cells, clones above 20 RNA copies held over 97% of molecules; for naive cells, under 1%.

TCRdb re-called the PCR reads with MiXCR, one entry per CDR3 protein. This table has hundreds of thousands of distinct CDR3 sequences, about 20% appearing once. Germline CDR1 is SEHNR and CDR2 is FQNEAQ (reference sequence). V shed 5 bases and J shed 2 bases, with 14 bases lying between them. This CDR3 region has 15 residues. This clonotype was recorded at least ten times. Its antigen is not identified. RNA fractions of 10%, 30% or 50% and about 19,000 to 1,000,000 sorted cells were the source of naive CD8 libraries. Researchers sorted naive CD8 T cells as cells that were CD8+CD4-CCR7+CD45RA+. The sample was naive CD8+ T cells from blood, with Jurkat cell RNA spiked in. Subset here: FACS-sorted CD8+CD4-CCR7+CD45RA+ naive T cells. This TCR came from a human donor in good health. Some libraries in this study had Jurkat cell RNA spiked in. The chain combines TRBV7-9 with TRBJ2-3; weak D call: TRBD2 (6 bases). The CDR3 DNA reads as TGTGCCAGCAGCGGAGGGAGGATCGACACAGATACGCAGTATTTT. It encodes CASSGGRIDTDTQYF.